The clone carrying this T cell receptor (beta chain) was seen just once. Its antigen is not identified. These data belong to a study of CD8+ T cells in alopecia areata. Study-wide context: Among treated patients, oral tofacitinib was administered at 5 to 10 mg twice daily.

The V gene's germline CDR1 is SGHAT and CDR2 FQNNGV. This CDR3 contains 13 residues. The V end was cut by 6 bases, the J end by 5 bases, with 12 bases between. Notes on the study in general: TCR sharing across patients was less clear than in mice, possibly HLA-related.

Sequencing templates came from extracted RNA that was reverse transcribed into cDNA. Some clones are missing from TCRdb's copy, which holds only in-frame ones; the method was immunoSEQ multiplex PCR. The sample has some 180,000 clones; 63% are singletons. The sequencing used CD4+ T cells sorted from blood, collected at week 0. The chain joins TRBV11-2 to TRBJ2-3, with D tentatively TRBD1 (6 bases). The clonotype was recovered from a human donor with alopecia areata. In DNA form, the CDR3 reads TGTGCCAGCAGGCGTGGGACAAAAGATACGCAGTATTTT. It is translated as CASRRGTKDTQYF. The full variable domain, completed using reference TRBV11-2 and TRBJ2-3, is EAGVAQSPRYKIIEKRQSVAFWCNPISGHATLYWYQQILGQGPKLLIQFQNNGVVDDSQLPKDRFSAERLKGVDSTLKIQPAKLEDSAVYLCASRRGTKDTQYFGPGTRLTVL.